The T cell receptor beta chain described here comes from a study of shared clonotypes between healthy human individuals. The V end was cut by 11 bases, the J end by 0 bases, with 17 bases between. The CDR3 is made up of 16 amino acids. Germline V CDR1 and CDR2: SNHLY, FYNNEI. Repertoires were generated with immunoSEQ multiplex PCR, while TCRdb's copy carries only in-frame clones and drops some. This table holds about 1.1 million clones, roughly 80% found once. The sample comprised memory CD4+ T cells from PBMCs. Subset described: CD45RA-negative fraction. The chain has TRBV2 and TRBJ2-6, with a weak D call TRBD1 (5 bases). The TCR sequence derives from a man in his late teens or twenties in good health. Some clones in this sample may be carry-over from other donors' samples. CDR3 residues: CASGSVLYSGANVLTF. The CDR3, as DNA: TGTGCCTCAGGGTCCGTCCTCTACTCTGGGGCCAACGTCCTGACTTTC.